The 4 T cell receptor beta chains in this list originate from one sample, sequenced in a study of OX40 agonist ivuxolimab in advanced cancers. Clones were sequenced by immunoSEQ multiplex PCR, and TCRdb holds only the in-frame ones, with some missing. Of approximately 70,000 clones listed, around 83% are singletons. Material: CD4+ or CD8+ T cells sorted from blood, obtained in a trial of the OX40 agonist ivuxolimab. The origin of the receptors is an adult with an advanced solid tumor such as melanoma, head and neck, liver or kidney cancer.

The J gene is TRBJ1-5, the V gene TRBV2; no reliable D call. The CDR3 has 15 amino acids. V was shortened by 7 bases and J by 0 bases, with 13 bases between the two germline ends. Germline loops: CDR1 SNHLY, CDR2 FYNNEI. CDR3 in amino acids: CASKITQNSNQPQHF. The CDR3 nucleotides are TGTGCCAGCAAGATTACGCAAAATAGCAATCAGCCCCAGCATTTT. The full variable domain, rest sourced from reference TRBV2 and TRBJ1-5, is EPEVTQTPSHQVTQMGQEVILRCVPISNHLYFYWYRQILGQKVEFLVSFYNNEISEKSEIFDDQFSVERPDGSNFTLKIRSTKLEDSAMYFCASKITQNSNQPQHFGDGTRLSIL.

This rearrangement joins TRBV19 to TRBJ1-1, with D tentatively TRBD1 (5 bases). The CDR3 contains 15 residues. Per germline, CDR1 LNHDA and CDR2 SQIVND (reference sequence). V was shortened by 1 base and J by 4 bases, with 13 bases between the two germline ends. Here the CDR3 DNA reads TGTGCCAGTAGTATAGTTGGGGCGCATAGCACTGAAGCTTTCTTT. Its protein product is CASSIVGAHSTEAFF.

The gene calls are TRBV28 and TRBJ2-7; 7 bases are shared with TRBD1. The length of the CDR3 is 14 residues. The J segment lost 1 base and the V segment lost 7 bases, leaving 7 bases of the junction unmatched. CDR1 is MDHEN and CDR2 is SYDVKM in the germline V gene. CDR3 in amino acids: CASTARDSSYEQYV. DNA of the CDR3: TGTGCCAGCACCGCCCGGGACAGTTCCTACGAGCAGTACGTC.

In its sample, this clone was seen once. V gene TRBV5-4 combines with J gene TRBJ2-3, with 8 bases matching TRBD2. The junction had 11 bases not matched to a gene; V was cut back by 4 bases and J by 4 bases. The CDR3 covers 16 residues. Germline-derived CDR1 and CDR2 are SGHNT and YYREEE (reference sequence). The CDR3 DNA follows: TGTGCCAGCAGCCCGCGCACCGGGGGGGCCCCAGATACGCAGTATTTT. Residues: CASSPRTGGAPDTQYF.